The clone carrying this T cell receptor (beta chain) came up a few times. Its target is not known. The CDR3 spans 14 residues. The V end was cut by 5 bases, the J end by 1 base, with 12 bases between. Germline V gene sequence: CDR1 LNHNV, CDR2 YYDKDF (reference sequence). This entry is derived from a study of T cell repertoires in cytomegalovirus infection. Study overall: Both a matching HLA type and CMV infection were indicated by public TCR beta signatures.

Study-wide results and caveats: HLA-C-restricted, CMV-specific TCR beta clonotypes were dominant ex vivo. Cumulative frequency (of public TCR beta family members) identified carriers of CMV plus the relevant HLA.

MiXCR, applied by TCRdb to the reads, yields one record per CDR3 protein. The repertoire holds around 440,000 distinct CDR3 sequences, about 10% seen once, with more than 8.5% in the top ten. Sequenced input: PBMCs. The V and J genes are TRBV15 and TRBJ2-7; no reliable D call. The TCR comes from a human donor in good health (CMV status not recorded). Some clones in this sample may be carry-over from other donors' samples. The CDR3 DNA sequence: TGTGCCACCAGCCCCGGAGTAGGTTCCTACGAGCAGTACTTC. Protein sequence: CATSPGVGSYEQYF.